This passage covers 27 T cell receptor beta chains from one sample sequenced in a study of cytotoxic CD8 clonotypes in ibrutinib-treated CLL. The data were produced by immunoSEQ multiplex PCR, yet TCRdb's version contains in-frame clones alone and is incomplete. The top ten hold around half of the sample, which has under 30,000 clones, approximately 80% seen once. Here the sequenced sample was PBMCs, taken after 36 months of ibrutinib treatment. The origin of the receptors is a human donor with chronic lymphocytic leukemia.

In its sample, this clone was seen once. The gene calls are TRBV29-1 and TRBJ1-2; 11 bases line up with TRBD1. The CDR3 totals 15 residues. V trimming: 6 bases; J trimming: 0 bases; junction bases outside the gene matches: 6. Germline V lookup: CDR1 SQVTM, CDR2 ANQGSEA. The CDR3 DNA follows: TGCAGCGTGGCCGGGACAGGGGGACCTAACTATGGCTACACCTTC. It translates to CSVAGTGGPNYGYTF.

The rearrangement joins TRBV30 to TRBJ1-3; the D is unclear. V gave up 3 bases and J gave up 0 bases, with 18 bases separating them. This CDR3 region has 17 residues. CDR1 and CDR2 (germline): GTSNPN, SVGIG (reference sequence). The CDR3 DNA reads TGTGCCTGGAGCGCCTGGAGAGCCAGCCGCTCTGGAAACACCATATATTTT. Amino acid sequence: CAWSAWRASRSGNTIYF.

This clone has a handful of counts. This CDR3 reads CASSLHDNNYGYTF. In DNA form, the CDR3 reads TGCGCCAGCAGCTTACACGATAATAACTATGGCTACACCTTC. The chain combines TRBV5-1 with TRBJ1-2; D ambiguous. V lost 2 bases and J 1 base, leaving 9 bases between the germline ends. The CDR3 consists of 14 residues. Germline V gene lookup returns CDR1 SGHRS and CDR2 YFSETQ. Full variable domain (remainder filled in from reference TRBV5-1 and TRBJ1-2): KAGVTQTPRYLIKTRGQQVTLSCSPISGHRSVSWYQQTPGQGLQFLFEYFSETQRNKGNFPGRFSGRQFSNSRSEMNVSTLELGDSALYLCASSLHDNNYGYTFGSGTRLTVV.

This clone was counted only a few times. The chain uses TRBV7-6 and TRBJ1-6, with D unclear. Germline CDR1 and CDR2: SGHVS and FNYEAQ. The V and J ends lost 4 bases and 11 bases respectively, with 9 bases between them. The CDR3 has 12 amino acids. The CDR3 loop reads CASSSHGTPLHF. The CDR3 bases are TGTGCCAGCAGCTCCCACGGGACACCCCTCCACTTT.

V is TRBV4-2 and J is TRBJ1-4; D possibly corresponds to TRBD1 (5 bases). Germline V lookup: CDR1 LGHNA, CDR2 YNFKEQ. This CDR3 comprises 14 residues. Trimming removed 0 bases from V and 3 bases from J, with 5 bases in between. In DNA, the CDR3 is TGTGCCAGCAGCCAAGAGGGGGCTAATGAAAAACTGTTTTTT. It encodes CASSQEGANEKLFF.

V usage is TRBV19 and J usage is TRBJ1-5; tentatively, D is TRBD1 (5 bases). V was pared by 5 bases and J by 1 base, with 15 bases between. Germline V gene lookup returns CDR1 LNHDA and CDR2 SQIVND (reference sequence). There are 16 residues in the CDR3. The CDR3 loop is CASSLAGSRSNQPQHF. In DNA form, the CDR3 reads TGTGCCAGTAGTTTGGCAGGGTCTAGGAGCAATCAGCCCCAGCATTTT. Full variable domain (rest looked up from reference TRBV19 and TRBJ1-5): DGGITQSPKYLFRKEGQNVTLSCEQNLNHDAMYWYRQDPGQGLRLIYYSQIVNDFQKGDIAEGYSVSREKKESFPLTVTSAQKNPTAFYLCASSLAGSRSNQPQHFGDGTRLSIL.

The chain is built from TRBV28 and TRBJ1-1; D unresolved. The CDR3 covers 17 residues. The V gene lost 5 bases and the J gene lost 0 bases, with 19 bases spanning the gap. The germline CDR1 and CDR2 sequences are MDHEN and SYDVKM. The DNA for the CDR3 is TGTGCCAGCAGTAACTCCTCTGCGGGCAAAATGAACACTGAAGCTTTCTTT. It codes for CASSNSSAGKMNTEAFF. The full variable domain, completed using reference TRBV28 and TRBJ1-1, is DVKVTQSSRYLVKRTGEKVFLECVQDMDHENMFWYRQDPGLGLRLIYFSYDVKMKEKGDIPEGYSVSREKKERFSLILESASTNQTSMYLCASSNSSAGKMNTEAFFGQGTRLTVV.

This clone came up a few times. The chain combines TRBV5-5 with TRBJ2-3, with D possibly TRBD2 on 5 matching bases. The CDR3 sequence is 14 residues long. Trimming removed 2 bases at V and 1 base at J, with 8 bases between. Germline CDR1 reads SGHKS; CDR2 reads YYEKEE (reference sequence). CDR3 protein: CASSFTAGTDTQYF. DNA for the CDR3: TGTGCCAGCAGCTTCACAGCGGGCACAGATACGCAGTATTTT.

This sequence joins TRBV6-5 and TRBJ2-5, with D maybe TRBD1 (6 bases). V lost 10 bases to trimming and J lost 2 bases, with 11 bases between them. The CDR3 sequence is 12 residues long. Germline CDR1 reads MNHEY; CDR2 reads SVGAGI. CDR3 in DNA: TGTGCCACCCGGACAGTACAAGAGACCCAGTACTTC. This codes for CATRTVQETQYF.

The DNA of the CDR3 is TGCGCCAGCAGCCAGGAGACAGATACGCAGTATTTT. Amino acid sequence: CASSQETDTQYF. The V call is TRBV5-1, the J call TRBJ2-3, with no clear D. The V gene's germline CDR1 is SGHRS and CDR2 YFSETQ. V was shortened by 4 bases and J by 3 bases, with 6 bases between the two germline ends. The CDR3 length is 12 residues.

This rearrangement joins TRBV11-2 to TRBJ1-1; TRBD1 agrees at 10 bases. The germline CDR1 and CDR2 sequences are SGHAT and FQNNGV. With 5 bases clipped from V and 3 bases from J, the junction kept 6 bases outside the gene matches. This CDR3 is 15 amino acids long. CDR3 residues: CASSPTDRGDTEAFF. CDR3 bases: TGTGCCAGCAGCCCGACGGACAGGGGGGACACTGAAGCTTTCTTT. The variable domain in full, completed from reference TRBV11-2 and TRBJ1-1, reads EAGVAQSPRYKIIEKRQSVAFWCNPISGHATLYWYQQILGQGPKLLIQFQNNGVVDDSQLPKDRFSAERLKGVDSTLKIQPAKLEDSAVYLCASSPTDRGDTEAFFGQGTRLTVV.

The rearrangement links TRBV10-3 to TRBJ2-5; 10 bases fit TRBD1. The length of the CDR3 is 15 residues. J gave up 2 bases and V 5 bases, and 5 bases lay outside the gene matches. CDR1 is ENHRY, CDR2 SYGVKD, per germline. The CDR3 loop reads CAISLGQGKQETQYF. The CDR3 bases are TGTGCCATCAGTCTGGGACAGGGGAAACAAGAGACCCAGTACTTC.

This chain connects TRBV7-8 to TRBJ2-3; TRBD2 agrees at 10 bases. The V and J ends lost 6 bases and 4 bases, in that order; junction bases with no gene match: 4. Germline V lookup: CDR1 SGHVS, CDR2 FQNEAQ. The CDR3 spans 14 residues. The CDR3 region is CASRVAGGPDTQYF. The CDR3 DNA is TGTGCCAGCAGGGTAGCGGGGGGCCCAGATACGCAGTATTTT. Complete variable domain (other parts from reference TRBV7-8 and TRBJ2-3): GAGVSQSPRYKVAKRGQDVALRCDPISGHVSLFWYQQALGQGPEFLTYFQNEAQLDKSGLPSDRFFAERPEGSVSTLKIQRTQQEDSAVYLCASRVAGGPDTQYFGPGTRLTVL.

The V and J genes are TRBV11-2 and TRBJ2-7, with D perhaps TRBD2 (5 bases). CDR3 length equals 13 residues. Trimming took 6 bases from V and 3 from J, leaving 12 bases between them. Germline V lookup: CDR1 SGHAT, CDR2 FQNNGV. Here the CDR3 reads CASSSGILYEQYF. In DNA form, the CDR3 reads TGTGCCAGCAGTTCCGGGATCCTCTACGAGCAGTACTTC.

This clone was observed a handful of times. This CDR3 reads CASSSTGRERNTIYF. The CDR3 bases are TGTGCCAGCAGCTCCACAGGGCGTGAGAGAAACACCATATATTTT. This chain links TRBV7-9 with TRBJ1-3, with TRBD1 as a possible D gene (6 bases). Trimming shortened V by 4 bases and J by 5 bases, and 15 bases separated the two germline ends. The CDR3 consists of 15 residues. Germline V gene sequence: CDR1 SEHNR, CDR2 FQNEAQ (reference sequence).

This clone occurred a few times. This chain joins TRBV6-1 and TRBJ1-1, with D unclear. The germline V gene encodes CDR1 MNHNS and CDR2 SASEGT. This CDR3 comprises 13 residues. Trimming removed 1 base from V and 2 bases from J, with 5 bases in between. CDR3 loop: CASSEGVNTEAFF. Written as DNA, the CDR3 is TGTGCCAGCAGTGAAGGGGTAAACACTGAAGCTTTCTTT.

The rearrangement joins TRBV5-4 to TRBJ1-2; 9 bases are a match to TRBD1. The germline gives CDR1 SGHNT, CDR2 YYREEE (reference sequence). The CDR3 has 14 residues. The J segment lost 6 bases and the V segment lost 1 base, leaving 4 bases of the junction unmatched. CDR3 loop: CASSLFTGGDGYTF. The CDR3 DNA sequence: TGTGCCAGCAGCTTGTTCACAGGGGGCGATGGCTACACCTTC.

In this sample, this clone turned up many times. The chain employs TRBV7-7 and TRBJ1-6; no firm D call. Germline CDR1 reads SSHAT; CDR2 reads FNYEAQ (reference sequence). CDR3 length equals 15 residues. V gave up 2 bases and J gave up 8 bases, with 13 bases separating them. CDR3 DNA sequence: TGTGCCAGCAGCTTACGGGCAGGCCGCGATTCACCCCTCCACTTT. It is translated as CASSLRAGRDSPLHF.

This clone qualifies as large (0.1 to 1%). The V gene is TRBV15, the J gene TRBJ1-4; D remains unclear. CDR1 LNHNV and CDR2 YYDKDF come from the germline V gene (reference sequence). CDR3 size: 17 residues. The germline V and J ends were trimmed by 0 bases and 0 bases, with 11 bases remaining between them. CDR3 bases: TGTGCCACCAGCAGAGATTATGAATCCGCAACTAATGAAAAACTGTTTTTT. Its translation is CATSRDYESATNEKLFF.

The rearrangement links TRBV11-2 to TRBJ1-1, with unresolved D. Germline loops: CDR1 SGHAT, CDR2 FQNNGV. V lost 5 bases and J 11 bases, leaving 12 bases between the germline ends. The CDR3 extends over 11 amino acids. The CDR3 loop reads CASSPHRSAFF. In nucleotides, the CDR3 is TGTGCCAGCAGCCCTCATCGGTCGGCTTTCTTT.

Worth noting for this clone: This likely came from a read error, as a far larger clone is one base away. The chain has TRBV5-6 and TRBJ1-2; no definite D call. Germline-derived CDR1 and CDR2 are SGHDT and YYEEEE. V shed 0 bases and J shed 4 bases, with 4 bases lying between them. The CDR3 has 12 residues. CDR3 nucleotide sequence: TGTGCCAGCAGCTTGGATACCTATGGCTACACCTTC. Translation gives CASSLDTYGYTF. The whole variable domain, remainder taken from reference TRBV5-6 and TRBJ1-2, is DAGVTQSPTHLIKTRGQQVTLRCSPKSGHDTVSWYQQALGQGPQFIFQYYEEEERQRGNFPDRFSGHQFPNYSSELNVNALLLGDSALYLCASSLDTYGYTFGSGTRLTVV.

The genes are TRBV6-5 and TRBJ1-2, with a weak D call TRBD1 (6 bases). The CDR3 spans 13 residues. Germline CDR1 reads MNHEY; CDR2 reads SVGAGI. V lost 7 bases and J lost 4, with 13 bases in between. CDR3 in DNA: TGTGCCAGCAACCCACAGGGTAGCTATGGCTACACCTTC. As protein: CASNPQGSYGYTF.

This rearrangement joins TRBV30 to TRBJ2-3, with D perhaps TRBD2 (6 bases). Germline V gives CDR1 GTSNPN, CDR2 SVGIG (reference sequence). The CDR3 spans 15 residues. Trimming took off 2 bases at V and 2 bases at J, with 14 bases between the two ends. For the CDR3, the DNA is TGTGCCTGGAGTATTAAACTAGCTTCCACAGATACGCAGTATTTT. Residues: CAWSIKLASTDTQYF.

The chain combines TRBV4-1 with TRBJ2-7; TRBD2 agrees at 7 bases. The germline CDR1 and CDR2 sequences are MGHRA and YSYEKL. V lost 4 bases to trimming and J lost 2 bases; unmatched junction nucleotides: 8. The CDR3 sequence is 15 residues long. CDR3 sequence: CASSPLASGAYEQYF. The DNA for the CDR3 is TGCGCCAGCAGCCCCCTGGCTAGCGGAGCCTACGAGCAGTACTTC.

Written as DNA, the CDR3 is TGTGCCAGCAGCTTAATGTTGGGGGACACTGAAGCTTTCTTT. Translation: CASSLMLGDTEAFF. The chain employs TRBV7-3 and TRBJ1-1; possibly TRBD1 for D (5 bases). The CDR3 spans 14 residues. The germline gives CDR1 SGHTA, CDR2 FQGTGA. V gave up 1 base and J gave up 3 bases, with 9 bases separating them. Looking up the rest from reference TRBV7-3 and TRBJ1-1 gives the full variable domain: GAGVSQTPSNKVTEKGKYVELRCDPISGHTALYWYRQSLGQGPEFLIYFQGTGAADDSGLPNDRFFAVRPEGSVSTLKIQRTERGDSAVYLCASSLMLGDTEAFFGQGTRLTVV.

The chain has TRBV25-1 and TRBJ1-3, with TRBD1 as a possible D gene (5 bases). Germline values: CDR1 MGHDK, CDR2 SYGVNS. CDR3 length: 13 amino acids. Trimming pared 3 bases from V and 4 bases from J, leaving 7 bases between. CDR3 bases: TGTGCCAGCAGTGAGGCAGGGGGAAACACCATATATTTT. Residues: CASSEAGGNTIYF.

V is TRBV9 and J is TRBJ2-5; 8 bases match TRBD1. The CDR3 spans 13 residues. Losses at the gene ends were 4 bases for V and 3 bases for J; bases not matched to a gene: 2. CDR1 and CDR2 (germline): SGDLS, YYNGEE. The chain's CDR3 is CASSLQGEETQYF. CDR3 nucleotides: TGTGCCAGCAGCCTACAGGGGGAAGAGACCCAGTACTTC.